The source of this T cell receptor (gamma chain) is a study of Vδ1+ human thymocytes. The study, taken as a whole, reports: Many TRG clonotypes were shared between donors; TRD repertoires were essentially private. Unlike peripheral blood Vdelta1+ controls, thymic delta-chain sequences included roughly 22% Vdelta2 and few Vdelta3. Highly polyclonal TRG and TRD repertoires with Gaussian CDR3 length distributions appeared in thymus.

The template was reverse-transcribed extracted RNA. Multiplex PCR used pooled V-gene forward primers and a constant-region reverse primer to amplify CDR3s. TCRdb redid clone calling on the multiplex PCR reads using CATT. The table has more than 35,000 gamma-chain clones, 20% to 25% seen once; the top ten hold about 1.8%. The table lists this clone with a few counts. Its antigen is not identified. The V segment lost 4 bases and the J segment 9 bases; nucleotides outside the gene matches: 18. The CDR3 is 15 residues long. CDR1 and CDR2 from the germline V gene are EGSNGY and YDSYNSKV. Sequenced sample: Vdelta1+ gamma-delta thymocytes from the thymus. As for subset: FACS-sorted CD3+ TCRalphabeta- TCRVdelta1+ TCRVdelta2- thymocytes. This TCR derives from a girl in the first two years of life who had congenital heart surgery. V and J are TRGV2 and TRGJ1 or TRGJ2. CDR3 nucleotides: TGTGCCACCTGGGATGGGCCACTGTCCTCGCTTAAGAAACTCTTT. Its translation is CATWDGPLSSLKKLF.